This T cell receptor beta chain was captured in a study of T-cell memory formation after mild COVID-19. This clonotype was observed a few times. Germline V gene sequence: CDR1 SGHDT, CDR2 YYEEEE. J lost 6 bases, V lost 1 base, and 3 bases had no gene match. This CDR3 comprises 14 residues. Each CDR3 protein is one row after TCRdb ran MiXCR on the 5' RACE reads. The repertoire consists of fewer than 350,000 distinct CDR3 sequences, with around 15% occurring once and the leading ten covering more than 20%. The sequenced material came from PBMCs or a T cell subset sorted from them (not recorded which). The sequence came from a man younger than 35 who had mild COVID-19 (a few samples of this study predate the infection). Cell type and time point are not known. The chain has TRBV5-6 and TRBJ1-4, with 7 bases fitting TRBD1. CDR3 sequence (DNA): TGTGCCAGCAGCTTGACAGGGGATGATGAAAAACTGTTTTTT. It is translated as CASSLTGDDEKLFF.